This TCR beta chain was sequenced during a study of identical twins. Overall study findings and caveats: Zero-insertion analyses were open to partial confounding by invariant MAIT and iNKT cells. For cord blood, abundant beta clonotypes had fewer insertions, unlike memory repertoires, which showed none. Alpha sequences out of frame and shared by twins had excess low generation probability.

TCRdb itself ran the 5' RACE reads through MiXCR, one entry per CDR3 protein. In the table there are about 890,000 distinct CDR3 sequences, 9% to 15% of which are singletons. There are a few counts of this clonotype. Its antigen is not identified. The length of the CDR3 is 13 residues. V shed 6 bases and J shed 2 bases, with 10 bases lying between them. In germline, CDR1 is SEHNR, CDR2 FQNEAQ (reference sequence). The same sample was also used in a study of yellow fever vaccine responses in identical twins.

The V gene is TRBV7-9, the J gene TRBJ1-1; D unclear. Input material: PBMCs. The receptor comes from a woman between 18 and 29 years old in good health. The CDR3 protein is CASRWEANTEAFF. The CDR3 coding sequence is TGTGCCAGCAGGTGGGAGGCAAACACTGAAGCTTTCTTT.